The entry that follows covers one T cell receptor beta chain sequence. Germline-derived CDR1 and CDR2 are SGHRS and YFSETQ. This CDR3 is 14 amino acids long. V gave up 4 bases and J gave up 6 bases, with 13 bases separating them. What was amplified from RNA transcripts were TCR beta CDR3 regions. First-round RT-PCR with HTBI primers amplified the TCR CDR3 region. One entry per CDR3 protein, called by TCRdb with MiXCR from the multiplex PCR reads. The sample contains over 650,000 distinct CDR3 sequences, nearly 45% of which appear only once. The record originates from a study of T cells in Graves' hyperthyroidism and ophthalmopathy.

This chain uses TRBV5-1 with TRBJ2-2, with a possible D match to TRBD1 (5 bases). Sequencing was carried out using peripheral blood or thyroid tissue (not recorded which). The clonotype originates from an adult man with Graves' disease, either hyperthyroidism or ophthalmopathy (not recorded which). This chain's CDR3 is CASSPQQGPGELFF. The CDR3 DNA follows: TGCGCCAGCAGCCCCCAGCAGGGCCCCGGGGAGCTGTTTTTT.